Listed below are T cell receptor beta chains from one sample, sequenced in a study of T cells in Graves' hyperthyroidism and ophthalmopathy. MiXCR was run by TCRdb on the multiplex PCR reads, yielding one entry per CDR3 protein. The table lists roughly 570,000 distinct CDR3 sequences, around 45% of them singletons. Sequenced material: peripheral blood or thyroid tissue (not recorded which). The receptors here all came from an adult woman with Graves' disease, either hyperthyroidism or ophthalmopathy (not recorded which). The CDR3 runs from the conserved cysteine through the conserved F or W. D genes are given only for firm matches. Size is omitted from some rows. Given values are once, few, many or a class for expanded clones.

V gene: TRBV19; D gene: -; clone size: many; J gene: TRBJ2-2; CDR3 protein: CASSIRRNTGELFF; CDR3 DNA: TGTGCCAGTAGTATCCGGAGAAACACCGGGGAGCTGTTTTTT
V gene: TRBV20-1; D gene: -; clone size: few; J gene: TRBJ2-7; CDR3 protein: CSARAPPREQYF; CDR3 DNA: TGCAGTGCTAGGGCCCCACCGAGGGAGCAGTACTTC
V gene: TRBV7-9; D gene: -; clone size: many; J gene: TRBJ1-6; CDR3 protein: CASSRPRVGNSPLHF; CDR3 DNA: TGTGCCAGCAGCAGACCCCGGGTCGGGAATTCACCCCTCCACTTT
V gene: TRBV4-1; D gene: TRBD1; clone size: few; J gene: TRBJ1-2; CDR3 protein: CASSQEVRGWDYGYTF; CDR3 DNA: TGCGCCAGCAGCCAAGAAGTCAGGGGGTGGGACTATGGCTACACCTTC
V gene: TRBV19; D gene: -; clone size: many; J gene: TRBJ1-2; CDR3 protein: CASSIRGYGYTF; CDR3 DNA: TGTGCCAGTAGTATAAGGGGATATGGCTACACCTTC
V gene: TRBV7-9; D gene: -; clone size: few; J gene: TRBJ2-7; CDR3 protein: CASSQLRGVKSYEQYF; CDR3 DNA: TGTGCCAGCAGCCAGCTTCGAGGGGTAAAATCCTACGAGCAGTACTTC
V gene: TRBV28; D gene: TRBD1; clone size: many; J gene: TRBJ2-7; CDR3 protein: CASSPRQGSIPF; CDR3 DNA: TGTGCCAGCAGTCCCAGACAGGGGTCCATACCCTTC
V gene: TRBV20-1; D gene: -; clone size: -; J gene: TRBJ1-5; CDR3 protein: CSAREGLAHEHF; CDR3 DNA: TGCAGTGCTAGAGAAGGCCTAGCCCACGAGCATTTT
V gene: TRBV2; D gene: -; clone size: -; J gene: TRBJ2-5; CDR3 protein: CASSEGEPQYF; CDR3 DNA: TGTGCCAGCAGTGAAGGGGAGCCCCAGTACTTC
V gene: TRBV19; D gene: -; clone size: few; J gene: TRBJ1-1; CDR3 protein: CASSIDAAGGLAEAFF; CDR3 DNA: TGTGCCAGTAGTATTGACGCGGCCGGTGGTCTTGCTGAAGCTTTCTTT
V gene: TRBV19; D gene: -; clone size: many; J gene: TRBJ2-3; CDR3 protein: CASMPPGTDTQYF; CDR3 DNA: TGTGCCAGTATGCCACCGGGCACAGATACGCAGTATTTT
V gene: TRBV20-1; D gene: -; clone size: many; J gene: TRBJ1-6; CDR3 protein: CSAKDQLLGSNSPLHF; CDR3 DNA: TGCAGTGCTAAAGACCAGCTTCTAGGCTCAAATTCACCCCTCCACTTT
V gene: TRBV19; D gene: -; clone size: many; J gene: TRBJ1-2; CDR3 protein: CASSPTENYGYTF; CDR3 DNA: TGTGCCAGTAGTCCGACAGAAAACTATGGCTACACCTTC
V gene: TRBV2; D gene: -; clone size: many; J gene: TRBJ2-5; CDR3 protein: CASSRGGGQETQYF; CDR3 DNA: TGTGCCAGCAGCAGGGGGGGGGGTCAAGAGACCCAGTACTTC
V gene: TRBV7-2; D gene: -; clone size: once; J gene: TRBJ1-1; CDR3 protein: CASSQDGRLGMNTEAFF; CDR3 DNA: TGCGCCAGCAGCCAAGACGGCAGGCTCGGAATGAACACTGAAGCTTTCTTT
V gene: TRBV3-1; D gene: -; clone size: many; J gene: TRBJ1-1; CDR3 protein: CASSQGYALNTEAFF; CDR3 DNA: TGTGCCAGCAGCCAGGGGTACGCTCTAAACACTGAAGCTTTCTTT
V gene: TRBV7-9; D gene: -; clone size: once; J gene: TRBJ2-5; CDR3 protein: CASSFRGRALETQYF; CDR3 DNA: TGTGCCAGCAGCTTCAGGGGGAGGGCCTTGGAGACCCAGTACTTC
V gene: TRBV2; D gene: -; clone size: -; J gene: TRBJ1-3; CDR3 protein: CASSESPSRTRGNTIYF; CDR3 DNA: TGTGCCAGCAGTGAATCCCCTTCCCGAACGCGGGGAAACACCATATATTTT
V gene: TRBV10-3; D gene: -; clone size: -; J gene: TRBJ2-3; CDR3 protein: CAISGQSLADTQYF; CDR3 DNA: TGTGCCATCAGTGGCCAGTCTCTCGCAGATACGCAGTATTTT
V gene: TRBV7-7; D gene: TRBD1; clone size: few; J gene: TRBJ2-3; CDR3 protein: CASSLLQGTQYF; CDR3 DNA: TGTGCTAGCAGCCTGCTACAGGGGACGCAGTATTTT
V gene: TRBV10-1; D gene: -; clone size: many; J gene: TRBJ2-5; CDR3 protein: CASSPGRVGETQYF; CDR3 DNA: TGCGCCAGCAGTCCGGGACGTGTGGGTGAGACCCAGTACTTC
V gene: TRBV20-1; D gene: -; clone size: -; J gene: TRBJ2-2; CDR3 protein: CSARIAGELFF; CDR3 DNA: TGCAGTGCTAGGATAGCAGGGGAGCTGTTTTTT
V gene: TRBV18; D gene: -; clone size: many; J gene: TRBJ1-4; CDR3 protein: CASSPEEKLFF; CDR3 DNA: TGTGCCAGCTCACCGGAGGAAAAACTGTTTTTT
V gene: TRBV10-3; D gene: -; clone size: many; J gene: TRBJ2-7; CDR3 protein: CAWGWDGRSYEQYF; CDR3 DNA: TGTGCCTGGGGATGGGACGGCCGCTCCTACGAGCAGTACTTC
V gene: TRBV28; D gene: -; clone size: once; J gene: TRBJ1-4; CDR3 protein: CASSTNSRANEKLFF; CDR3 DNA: TGTGCCAGCAGTACCAACAGCAGAGCTAATGAAAAACTGTTTTTT
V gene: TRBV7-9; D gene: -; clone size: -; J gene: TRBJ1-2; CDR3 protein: CASSLVPRVPGGYTF; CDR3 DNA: TGTGCCAGCAGCTTAGTGCCGAGGGTTCCGGGTGGCTACACCTTC
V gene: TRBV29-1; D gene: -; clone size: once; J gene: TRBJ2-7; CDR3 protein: CSVLPGRSYEQYF; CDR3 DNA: TGCAGCGTCTTGCCCGGCAGATCCTACGAGCAGTACTTC
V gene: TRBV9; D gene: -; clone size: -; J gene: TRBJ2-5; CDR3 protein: CASSAVGNQPQYF; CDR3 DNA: TGTGCCAGCAGCGCCGTTGGCAATCAGCCCCAGTACTTC
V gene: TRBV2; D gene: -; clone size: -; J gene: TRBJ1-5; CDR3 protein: CASSEVELLHF; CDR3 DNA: TGTGCCAGCAGTGAAGTGGAATTGCTGCATTTT
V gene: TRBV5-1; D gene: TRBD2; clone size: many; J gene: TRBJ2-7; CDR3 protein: CASSWASGIVSYEQYF; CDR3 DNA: TGCGCCAGCAGCTGGGCTAGCGGGATCGTTTCCTACGAGCAGTACTTC
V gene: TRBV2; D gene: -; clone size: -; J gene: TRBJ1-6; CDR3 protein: CASSELGPRSPLHF; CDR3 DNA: TGTGCCAGCAGTGAATTAGGTCCTCGTTCACCCCTCCACTTT
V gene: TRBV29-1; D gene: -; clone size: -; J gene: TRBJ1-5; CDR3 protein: CSVETGNSNQPQHF; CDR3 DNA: TGCAGCGTTGAAACGGGGAATAGCAATCAGCCCCAGCATTTT
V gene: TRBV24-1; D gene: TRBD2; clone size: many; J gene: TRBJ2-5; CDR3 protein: CATSDVLAAEVETQYF; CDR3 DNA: TGTGCCACCAGTGATGTACTAGCGGCCGAGGTTGAGACCCAGTACTTC
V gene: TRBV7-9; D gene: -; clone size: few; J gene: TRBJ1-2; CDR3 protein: CASSFGHVSEQGSSNTF; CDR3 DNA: TGTGCCAGCAGTTTTGGCCACGTATCCGAGCAGGGAAGTAGTAACACCTTC
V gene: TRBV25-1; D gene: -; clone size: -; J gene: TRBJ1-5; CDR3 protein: CASSPAGGPRQPQHF; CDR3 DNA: TGTGCCAGCAGTCCGGCCGGGGGGCCGAGGCAGCCCCAGCATTTT
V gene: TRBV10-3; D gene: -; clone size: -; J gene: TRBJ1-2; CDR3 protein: CAISASNRAHYGYTF; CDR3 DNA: TGTGCCATCAGTGCCTCGAACAGGGCCCACTATGGCTACACCTTC
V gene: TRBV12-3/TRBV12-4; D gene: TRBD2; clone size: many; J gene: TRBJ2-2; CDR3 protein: CASSLSGGGATGELFF; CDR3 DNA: TGTGCCAGCAGTCTGTCGGGGGGGGGAGCCACCGGGGAGCTGTTTTTT
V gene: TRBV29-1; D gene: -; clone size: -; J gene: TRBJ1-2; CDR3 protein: CSVGVSAGYTF; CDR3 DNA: TGCAGCGTTGGGGTTTCTGCTGGCTACACCTTC